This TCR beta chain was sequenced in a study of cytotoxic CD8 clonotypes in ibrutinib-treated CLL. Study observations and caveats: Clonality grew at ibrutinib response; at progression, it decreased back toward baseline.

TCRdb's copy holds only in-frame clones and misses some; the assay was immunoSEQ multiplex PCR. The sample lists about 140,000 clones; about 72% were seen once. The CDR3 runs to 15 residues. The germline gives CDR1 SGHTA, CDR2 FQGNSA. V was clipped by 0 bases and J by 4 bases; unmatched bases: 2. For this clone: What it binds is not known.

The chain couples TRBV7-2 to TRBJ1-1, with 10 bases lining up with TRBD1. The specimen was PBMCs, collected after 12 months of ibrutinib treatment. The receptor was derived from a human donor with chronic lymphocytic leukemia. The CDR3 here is CASSLAGQGITEAFF. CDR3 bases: TGTGCCAGCAGCTTAGCGGGACAGGGGATCACTGAAGCTTTCTTT.